The rows below give T cell receptor beta chains drawn from one sample of a study of blood T cell repertoires in COVID-19. Profiling relied on immunoSEQ multiplex PCR, and the TCRdb table lists in-frame clones only, not all of them. Of a few hundred thousand clones in the sample, about 87% were seen once. The sequencing input was PBMCs or T cells enriched from blood (not recorded which). Source of these receptors: a man aged 25 to 40 who had recovered from COVID-19. Both conserved end residues are part of each CDR3. D genes are given only for firm matches. Only part of the rows carry a size: once, few, many, or a class if the clone is expanded.

D gene	clone size	V gene	J gene	CDR3 DNA	CDR3 protein
TRBD1	.	TRBV24-1	TRBJ2-5	TGTGCCACCAGTGTCCATACAGGGGTCCACGAGACCCAGTACTTC	CATSVHTGVHETQYF
.	.	TRBV11-2	TRBJ2-2	TGTGCCACGGAACCCGGGACCGGGGAGCTGTTTTTT	CATEPGTGELFF
.	.	TRBV3-1/TRBV3-2	TRBJ2-1	TGTGCCAGCAGCCAAGTATGGGCCCGACCAGAGGGTGATGAGCAGTTCTTC	CASSQVWARPEGDEQFF
.	.	TRBV19	TRBJ2-7	TGTGCCAGTAGTATGAGCATAAACTCCTACGAGCAGTACTTC	CASSMSINSYEQYF
.	few	TRBV19	TRBJ2-5	TGTGCCAGTAGTACTACAGGGACAGAGACCCAGTACTTC	CASSTTGTETQYF
TRBD1	.	TRBV27	TRBJ1-4	TGTGCCAGCAGTTCCCTACGCCGGACAGGGGAGATCGAAAAACTGTTTTTT	CASSSLRRTGEIEKLFF
.	.	TRBV5-1	TRBJ2-7	TGCGCCAGCAGCTCTAATTACGAGCAGTACTTC	CASSSNYEQYF
TRBD1	.	TRBV28	TRBJ1-4	TGTGCCAGCAGTTTAAGTGGGACAGGGAGTGAAAAACTGTTTTTT	CASSLSGTGSEKLFF
.	.	TRBV18	TRBJ2-7	TGTGCCAGCTCACCAAATTCGGGAATGTACGAGCAGTACTTC	CASSPNSGMYEQYF
.	.	TRBV28	TRBJ1-2	TGTGCCAGCAGTTTAAGGGGATCTGCAGCCTTTAACTATGGCTACACCTTC	CASSLRGSAAFNYGYTF
TRBD1	.	TRBV7-9	TRBJ1-2	TGTGCCAGCAGCCTACAGGGGGACTATGGCTACACCTTC	CASSLQGDYGYTF
.	.	TRBV10-3	TRBJ2-1	TGTGCCATCAGAGGGGTTGGCGATGAGCAGTTCTTC	CAIRGVGDEQFF
.	.	TRBV7-9	TRBJ2-2	TGTGCCAGCAGCATAGGACATCCCGGGGAGCTGTTTTTT	CASSIGHPGELFF
TRBD1	.	TRBV28	TRBJ1-1	TGTGCCAGCGATTCAGGGGGCGAATGGGGAAACACTGAAGCTTTCTTT	CASDSGGEWGNTEAFF
TRBD1	.	TRBV6-5	TRBJ1-2	TGTGCCAGCAGAGGGGACAGGGCCTCTAACTATGGCTACACCTTC	CASRGDRASNYGYTF
.	.	TRBV7-8	TRBJ1-1	TGTGCCAGCAGCCTTACAGGGAAAGTGGTCGCAACTGAAGCTTTCTTT	CASSLTGKVVATEAFF
.	.	TRBV5-1	TRBJ2-2	TGCGCCAGCAGCTTGGCCTTGGACTCGAACACCGGGGAGCTGTTTTTT	CASSLALDSNTGELFF
TRBD1	.	TRBV7-6	TRBJ1-1	TGTGCCAGCACCGTGACAGGGGGTGGTACTGAAGCTTTCTTT	CASTVTGGGTEAFF
.	.	TRBV6-5	TRBJ1-1	TGTGCCAGCCGGCGGGCTCCGAACACTGAAGCTTTCTTT	CASRRAPNTEAFF
.	.	TRBV19	TRBJ1-1	TGTGCCAGTAGTATAGATCACAGAGTGAACACTGAAGCTTTCTTT	CASSIDHRVNTEAFF
.	few	TRBV5-4	TRBJ2-5	TGTGCCAGCAGCCGAGAAGAGACCCAGTACTTC	CASSREETQYF
TRBD1	.	TRBV9	TRBJ1-1	TGTGCCAGCAGCGTAGGGCAGGGGGCAACTGAAGCTTTCTTT	CASSVGQGATEAFF
TRBD1	.	TRBV4-2	TRBJ1-6	TGTGCCAGCAGCCGCAGGGGGTATTCACCCCTCCACTTT	CASSRRGYSPLHF
TRBD2	.	TRBV15	TRBJ2-7	TGTGCCACCAGCAGAGATTTTAGCGGGGGGGCTGGCGAGCAGTACTTC	CATSRDFSGGAGEQYF
.	few	TRBV2	TRBJ2-5	TGTGCCAGCAGTCCTAGATTGGACCAAGAGACCCAGTACTTC	CASSPRLDQETQYF
.	.	TRBV7-8	TRBJ1-2	TGTGCCAGCAGCAAACAGGGTGCAGCTTACACCTTC	CASSKQGAAYTF
TRBD2	.	TRBV19	TRBJ2-2	TGTGCCAGTAGTGTCACAGCGGGGATGAACACCGGGGAGCTGTTTTTT	CASSVTAGMNTGELFF
.	.	TRBV11-2	TRBJ2-1	TGTGCCAGCAGCCCGACTGAGGTCTACAATGAGCAGTTCTTC	CASSPTEVYNEQFF
TRBD2	.	TRBV18	TRBJ2-3	TGTGCCAGCTCAACGAGCGGGGGGGGAGATACGCAGTATTTT	CASSTSGGGDTQYF
TRBD1	.	TRBV2	TRBJ2-7	TGTGCCAGCAGTTCCTCCCCGGACAGGGTATTCTCCTACGAGCAGTACTTC	CASSSSPDRVFSYEQYF
.	.	TRBV19	TRBJ1-5	TGTGCCAGTAGTCTACAGCTTGGGGGACACAAGTATAGCAATCAGCCCCAGCATTTT	CASSLQLGGHKYSNQPQHF
TRBD2	.	TRBV7-8	TRBJ2-7	TGTGCCAGCAGCCCAAAACGGACTAGCCCCGGCGAGCAGTACTTC	CASSPKRTSPGEQYF
TRBD2	.	TRBV27	TRBJ2-3	TGTGCCAGCAGATCCGCGGGACTAGCGGGGGGGTGGGATACGCAGTATTTT	CASRSAGLAGGWDTQYF
.	.	TRBV7-6	TRBJ1-1	TGTGCCAGCAGCTCCTTGGGGGCGGGGAACACTGAAGCTTTCTTT	CASSSLGAGNTEAFF
TRBD1	.	TRBV10-3	TRBJ2-1	TGTGCCATCCATCAGGGGGCGCATGAGCAGTTCTTC	CAIHQGAHEQFF
.	.	TRBV28	TRBJ2-7	TGTGCCAGCAGAAAGGGGTTCGTCTACGAGCAGTACTTC	CASRKGFVYEQYF